This T cell receptor (beta chain) was documented in a study of identical twins' blood T cells. General study points: Twins reportedly had markedly more similar V usage than unrelated donors, even among out-of-frame TCRbeta clonotypes. Each donor's most abundant TCRbeta clonotypes shared more CDR3 sequences with her twin than unrelated donors.

V lost 4 bases, J lost 7 bases, and 14 bases lay in between. This CDR3 is built from 15 residues. Per the germline V gene, CDR1 is LNHDA and CDR2 is SQIVND (reference sequence). This clonotype has a handful of counts. Its antigen is unknown. Reared together, all three twin pairs probably met the same infectious agents and vaccines. Each TCR cDNA library carried sample-specific barcodes on both ends. TCRdb re-analysed the 5' RACE reads in MiXCR, keeping a single row per CDR3 protein. The sample has about 370,000 distinct CDR3 sequences; roughly 30% are singletons. This clonotype originated in a woman aged 18 to 55 in good health. The sequenced sample was PBMCs. The chain recombines TRBV19 with TRBJ1-6; no clear D gene. The CDR3 sequence is CASSKGTVWNSPLHF. The CDR3 DNA follows: TGTGCCAGTAGTAAAGGTACCGTCTGGAATTCACCCCTCCACTTT.